These 25 T cell receptor beta chains were all obtained from the same sample, sequenced in a study of T-cell reconstitution after alpha-beta-depleted transplantation in children. Researchers prepared the TCRbeta library using unique molecular identifiers, the study reports. Via MiXCR, TCRdb re-called the PCR reads, giving one row per CDR3 protein. The sample includes around 250,000 distinct CDR3 sequences, about 10% seen only once; the top ten take 10%. Sequences were derived from PBMCs from the stem cell graft donor, sampled from the stem cell graft. Receptors were obtained from a human donor who donated a stem cell graft to a child with SCID.

This chain uses TRBV6-5 with TRBJ2-3, with a possible D match to TRBD2 (5 bases). The CDR3 length is 17 residues. Deletions cut 0 bases from V and 3 bases from J, with 16 bases between. Germline lookup yields CDR1 MNHEY and CDR2 SVGAGI. CDR3 sequence: CASSYSWAPGETDTQYF. For the CDR3, the DNA is TGTGCCAGCAGTTACTCATGGGCGCCTGGGGAGACAGATACGCAGTATTTT.

This sequence joins TRBV9 and TRBJ2-7, with D perhaps matching TRBD2 (6 bases). Trimming took 0 bases from V and 2 from J, leaving 12 bases between them. The CDR3 totals 15 residues. In germline, CDR1 is SGDLS, CDR2 YYNGEE. CDR3 nucleotides: TGTGCCAGCAGCGTAGGGGAGGCTTTCCCCTACGAGCAGTACTTC. Its translation is CASSVGEAFPYEQYF.

This clonotype showed up just a few times. This chain connects TRBV20-1 to TRBJ1-5; TRBD1 matches 9 bases. CDR3 size: 13 residues. Per germline, CDR1 DFQATT and CDR2 SNEGSKA (reference sequence). The J segment lost 6 bases and the V segment lost 6 bases, leaving 6 bases of the junction unmatched. The CDR3: CSARTGVVQPQHF. The CDR3 DNA follows: TGCAGTGCCCGGACAGGGGTCGTTCAGCCCCAGCATTTT.

This clonotype was found many times. This sequence joins TRBV20-1 and TRBJ2-2; 9 bases map to TRBD1. After removal of 5 bases from V and 2 bases from J, the junction contained 9 bases not matched to a gene. Germline-derived CDR1 and CDR2 are DFQATT and SNEGSKA (reference sequence). CDR3 size: 16 residues. The CDR3 reads CSALSTTGGNTGELFF. CDR3 DNA: TGCAGTGCTCTCTCCACGACAGGGGGAAACACCGGGGAGCTGTTTTTT.

This clonotype was counted between two and nine times. The rearrangement links TRBV19 to TRBJ1-3, with D uncertain. This CDR3 spans 16 amino acids. V gave up 2 bases and J gave up 1 base, with 12 bases separating them. Germline CDR1 LNHDA, CDR2 SQIVND (reference sequence). This chain's CDR3 is CASSIWSGMSGNTIYF. CDR3 nucleotides: TGTGCCAGTAGTATATGGTCTGGGATGTCTGGAAACACCATATATTTT. The variable domain in full, with the rest retrieved from reference TRBV19 and TRBJ1-3, is DGGITQSPKYLFRKEGQNVTLSCEQNLNHDAMYWYRQDPGQGLRLIYYSQIVNDFQKGDIAEGYSVSREKKESFPLTVTSAQKNPTAFYLCASSIWSGMSGNTIYFGEGSWLTVV.

V and J are TRBV5-6 and TRBJ1-1; D not resolved. From germline, CDR1 is SGHDT and CDR2 YYEEEE. Trimming took 2 bases from V and 3 from J, leaving 8 bases between them. The CDR3 is made up of 13 amino acids. In DNA, the CDR3 is TGTGCCAGCAGCTTTGCGCCGGACACTGAAGCTTTCTTT. This translates into CASSFAPDTEAFF.

This clonotype appeared many times. V and J are TRBV10-1 and TRBJ2-5, with 7 bases that match TRBD1. Per germline, CDR1 WNHNN and CDR2 SYGVQD (reference sequence). This CDR3 is built from 14 residues. Trimming at V came to 2 bases and at J to 5 bases, leaving 5 bases not matched to a gene. Here the CDR3 reads CASSEGTERETQYF. The DNA for the CDR3 is TGCGCCAGCAGTGAGGGGACAGAGAGGGAGACCCAGTACTTC.

The CDR3 is CASSDGQGMQPQHF. CDR3 DNA sequence: TGTGCCAGCAGTGACGGACAGGGTATGCAGCCCCAGCATTTT. The rearrangement uses TRBV2 and TRBJ1-5, with 8 bases fitting TRBD1. Looked up from germline, CDR1 is SNHLY and CDR2 is FYNNEI. The CDR3 loop spans 14 amino acids. The V segment lost 3 bases and the J segment 7 bases; nucleotides outside the gene matches: 5.

As for this clonotype: At one end the junction does not follow the germline gene, possibly because of a read error. This chain uses TRBV20-1 with TRBJ2-7, with D possibly matching TRBD1 (6 bases). The V gene's germline CDR1 is DFQATT and CDR2 SNEGSKA (reference sequence). The CDR3 length is 14 residues. The CDR3 region is CSANDRTESYEQHF. CDR3 nucleotide sequence: TGCAGTGCTAACGACCGGACAGAGTCCTACGAGCAGCACTTC.

Only a few counts were recorded for this clonotype. This chain joins TRBV5-1 and TRBJ1-1; possibly TRBD1 for D (5 bases). This CDR3 spans 13 amino acids. V was pared by 4 bases and J by 6 bases, with 13 bases between. CDR1 is SGHRS and CDR2 is YFSETQ in the germline V gene. CDR3 residues: CASSNPGYPEAFF. The CDR3 DNA follows: TGCGCCAGCAGCAACCCAGGGTACCCTGAAGCTTTCTTT.

This sequence joins TRBV12-3 or TRBV12-4 and TRBJ2-6; 8 positions agree with TRBD1. CDR3 size: 16 residues. V dropped 5 bases and J dropped 4; count of bases not matched to a gene: 7. The CDR3 DNA reads TGTGCCAGCAGTCCACGACAGGGGTCGGGGGCCAACGTCCTGACTTTC. As protein: CASSPRQGSGANVLTF.

The sample holds a few counts of this clonotype. The J gene is TRBJ2-7, the V gene TRBV6-6; D is perhaps TRBD2 (5 bases). V shed 6 bases and J shed 4 bases, with 13 bases lying between them. CDR3 length: 13 amino acids. Germline CDR1 and CDR2: MNHNY and SVGAGI (reference sequence). The CDR3 sequence: CASSPRGSYEQYF. DNA for the CDR3: TGTGCCAGCAGCCCGCGAGGGAGTTACGAGCAGTACTTC.

This clonotype was observed a handful of times. This chain uses TRBV29-1 with TRBJ2-2; D possibly corresponds to TRBD1 (5 bases). Trimming left V 0 bases short and J 7 bases short, with 12 bases between. Per the germline V gene, CDR1 is SQVTM and CDR2 is ANQGSEA. The CDR3 length is 14 residues. CDR3 residues: CSVEDSGIDGELFF. The CDR3 coding sequence is TGCAGCGTTGAAGATTCAGGGATAGACGGGGAGCTGTTTTTT.

A few counts support this clonotype. This rearrangement joins TRBV14 to TRBJ2-7; 8 bases are shared with TRBD1. Looked up from germline, CDR1 is SGHDN and CDR2 is FVKESK. CDR3 length: 15 amino acids. The V segment lost 4 bases and the J segment 0 bases; nucleotides outside the gene matches: 5. CDR3 region: CASSPRTGRSYEQYF. The DNA for the CDR3 is TGTGCCAGCAGCCCTCGGACAGGGCGCTCCTACGAGCAGTACTTC.

In this sample, this clonotype turned up many times. The chain carries TRBV20-1 and TRBJ2-7; TRBD1 aligns across 9 bases. Germline trimming cut 3 bases from V and 3 bases from J; bases unmatched to any gene: 3. The germline CDR1 and CDR2 sequences are DFQATT and SNEGSKA (reference sequence). CDR3 length: 13 residues. The CDR3 sequence is CSASRDRVYEQYF. The CDR3 DNA reads as TGCAGTGCTAGCCGGGACAGGGTCTACGAGCAGTACTTC.

The gene calls are TRBV9 and TRBJ2-7; TRBD1 agrees at 9 bases. The CDR3 consists of 15 residues. The V segment lost 3 bases and the J segment 4 bases; nucleotides outside the gene matches: 8. The V gene's germline CDR1 is SGDLS and CDR2 YYNGEE. The CDR3 nucleotides are TGTGCCAGCAGCGCCCGGGACAGGGATTCATACGAGCAGTACTTC. Translated: CASSARDRDSYEQYF.

This clonotype was observed at least ten times. The rearrangement uses TRBV7-9 and TRBJ2-1, with TRBD1 as a possible D gene (5 bases). Germline loops: CDR1 SEHNR, CDR2 FQNEAQ (reference sequence). The CDR3 consists of 14 residues. The ends were cut back, 2 bases at V and 2 bases at J, with 7 bases in the middle. CDR3 coding DNA: TGTGCCAGCAGCTTACAGGGTGCCTACAATGAGCAGTTCTTC. Amino acids: CASSLQGAYNEQFF.

This chain connects TRBV18 to TRBJ2-7; 9 bases align to TRBD2. The CDR3 covers 17 residues. The V gene end was trimmed by 1 base and the J gene end by 5 bases; junction bases not matched to a gene: 12. Germline V gives CDR1 KGHSH, CDR2 LQKENI. CDR3 coding DNA: TGTGCCAGCTCACCACAGTTACAGGGACTAGCTCTCCACGAGCAGTACTTC. Its translation is CASSPQLQGLALHEQYF.

The CDR3 sequence is CASSLAFGSQDTQYF. The CDR3 region has the DNA TGTGCCAGCAGCTTAGCGTTTGGCAGCCAAGATACGCAGTATTTT. The rearrangement uses TRBV7-9 and TRBJ2-3; D call uncertain. Per germline, CDR1 SEHNR and CDR2 FQNEAQ (reference sequence). V lost 0 bases and J lost 5, with 12 bases in between. The CDR3 contains 15 residues.

The chain links TRBV20-1 to TRBJ2-1, with D possibly matching TRBD2 (6 bases). The V gene lost 3 bases and the J gene lost 0 bases, with 6 bases spanning the gap. Per germline, CDR1 DFQATT and CDR2 SNEGSKA (reference sequence). The CDR3 extends over 13 amino acids. The CDR3: CSASGSSYNEQFF. The CDR3, as DNA: TGCAGTGCTAGCGGGAGCTCCTACAATGAGCAGTTCTTC.

This clonotype has ten or more counts. The CDR3 nucleotides read TGCGCCAGCAGCGAGGGACCACAAGAGACCCAGTACTTC. This gives the protein CASSEGPQETQYF. The chain carries TRBV5-1 and TRBJ2-5; D may correspond to TRBD1 or TRBD2 (5 bases each). V lost 4 bases to trimming and J lost 2 bases, with 9 bases between them. The germline CDR1 and CDR2 sequences are SGHRS and YFSETQ. This CDR3 comprises 13 residues.

This clonotype was seen a handful of times. The rearrangement uses TRBV20-1 and TRBJ2-1; weak D call: TRBD1 (6 bases). The CDR3 extends over 11 amino acids. V was clipped by 8 bases and J by 9 bases, with 14 bases between them. CDR1 and CDR2 (germline): DFQATT, SNEGSKA (reference sequence). The CDR3 DNA reads TGCAGTTCCGGGGCCAGGGGTGAGCAGTTCTTC. Encoded protein: CSSGARGEQFF.

This clonotype was detected a few times. This chain links TRBV19 with TRBJ1-1; a possible D gene is TRBD1 (5 bases). This CDR3 contains 13 residues. CDR1 and CDR2 (germline): LNHDA, SQIVND (reference sequence). V lost 5 bases, J lost 2 bases, and 9 bases lay in between. CDR3 region: CASSAQGNTEAFF. DNA of the CDR3: TGTGCCAGTAGTGCCCAGGGAAACACTGAAGCTTTCTTT.

This clonotype was detected only once. The V call is TRBV10-3, the J call TRBJ1-2; D remains ambiguous. Trimming stripped 5 bases from V and 6 bases from J, with 13 bases between. The germline V gene encodes CDR1 ENHRY and CDR2 SYGVKD. This CDR3 is built from 13 residues. The CDR3 coding sequence is TGTGCCATCAGTAAGAAGGAGGGTGATGGCTACACCTTC. It yields the protein CAISKKEGDGYTF.

In this sample, this clonotype turned up many times. This chain connects TRBV7-9 to TRBJ2-7, with D perhaps TRBD2 (6 bases). The CDR3 runs to 15 residues. CDR1 and CDR2 (germline): SEHNR, FQNEAQ (reference sequence). V lost 7 bases and J lost 3, with 19 bases in between. The CDR3 sequence: CASTDSEGRVYEQYF. The CDR3 coding sequence is TGTGCCAGCACCGATTCGGAGGGTAGAGTCTACGAGCAGTACTTC.